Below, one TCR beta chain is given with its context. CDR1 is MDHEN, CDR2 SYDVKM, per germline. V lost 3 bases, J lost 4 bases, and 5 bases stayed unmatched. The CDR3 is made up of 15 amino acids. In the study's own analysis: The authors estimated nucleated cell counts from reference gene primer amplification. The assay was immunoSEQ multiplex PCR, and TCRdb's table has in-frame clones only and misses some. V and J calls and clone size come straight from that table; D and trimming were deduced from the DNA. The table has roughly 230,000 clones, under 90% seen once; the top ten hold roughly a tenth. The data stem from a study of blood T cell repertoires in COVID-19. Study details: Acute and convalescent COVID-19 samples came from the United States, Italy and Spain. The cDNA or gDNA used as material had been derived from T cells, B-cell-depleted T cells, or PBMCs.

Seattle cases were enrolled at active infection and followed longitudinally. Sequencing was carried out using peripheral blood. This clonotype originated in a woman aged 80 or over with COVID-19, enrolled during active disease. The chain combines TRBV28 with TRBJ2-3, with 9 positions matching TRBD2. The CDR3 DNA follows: TGTGCCAGCAGTTTCCCTAGCGGGGAGGCAGATACGCAGTATTTT. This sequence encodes CASSFPSGEADTQYF.